This entry is about one T cell receptor beta chain. This sample's time point: pretreatment peripheral blood. This sample is part of a study of PD-L1 blockade in urothelial cancer. Clones were read by immunoSEQ multiplex PCR, and TCRdb kept only the in-frame ones, dropping some. Here the sample spans 85,000 to 100,000 clones, around 90% being singletons. The receptor was isolated from a man aged 60 to 75 with urothelial cancer. Sequenced material: PBMCs, taken around atezolizumab (anti-PD-L1) treatment.

The CDR3: CASSLAWYRDTGELFF. CDR3 nucleotides: TGCGCCAGCAGCTTGGCCTGGTACCGGGACACCGGGGAGCTGTTTTTT. This chain connects TRBV5-1 to TRBJ2-2; D unclear. This CDR3 has 16 residues. Trimming removed 0 bases from V and 3 bases from J, with 12 bases in between. From germline, CDR1 is SGHRS and CDR2 YFSETQ.